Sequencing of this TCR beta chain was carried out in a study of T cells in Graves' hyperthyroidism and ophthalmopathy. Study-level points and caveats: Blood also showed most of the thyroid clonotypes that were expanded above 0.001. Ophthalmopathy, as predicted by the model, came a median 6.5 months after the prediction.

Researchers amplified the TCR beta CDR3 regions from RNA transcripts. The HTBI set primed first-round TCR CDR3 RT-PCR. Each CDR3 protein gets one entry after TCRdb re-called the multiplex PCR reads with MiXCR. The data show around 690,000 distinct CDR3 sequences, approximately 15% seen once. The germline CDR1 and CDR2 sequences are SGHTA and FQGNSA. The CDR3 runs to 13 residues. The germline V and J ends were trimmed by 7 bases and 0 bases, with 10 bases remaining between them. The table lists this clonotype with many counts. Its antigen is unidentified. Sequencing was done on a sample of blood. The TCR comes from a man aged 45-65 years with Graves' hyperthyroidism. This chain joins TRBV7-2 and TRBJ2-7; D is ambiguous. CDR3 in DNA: TGTGCCAGCACCTTTCCGGGCTCCTACGAGCAGTACTTC. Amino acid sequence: CASTFPGSYEQYF.